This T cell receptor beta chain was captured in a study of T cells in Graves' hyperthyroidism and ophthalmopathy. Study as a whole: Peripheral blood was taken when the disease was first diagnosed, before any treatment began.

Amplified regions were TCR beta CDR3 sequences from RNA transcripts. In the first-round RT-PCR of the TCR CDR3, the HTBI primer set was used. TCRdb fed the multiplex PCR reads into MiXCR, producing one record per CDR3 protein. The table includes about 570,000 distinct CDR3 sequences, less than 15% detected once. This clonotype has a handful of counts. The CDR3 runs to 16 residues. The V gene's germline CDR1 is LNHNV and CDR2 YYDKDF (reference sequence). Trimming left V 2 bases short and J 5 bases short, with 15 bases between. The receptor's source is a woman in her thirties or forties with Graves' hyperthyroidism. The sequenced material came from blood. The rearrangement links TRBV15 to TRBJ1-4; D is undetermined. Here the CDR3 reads CATSRSRNTANEKLFF. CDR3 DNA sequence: TGTGCCACCAGCAGATCAAGGAACACGGCGAATGAAAAACTGTTTTTT.